The present T cell receptor beta chain was sequenced within a study of cytomegalovirus exposure and HLA in healthy donors. Broader study findings: The authors enumerated 150 to 200 TCR beta chains as linked to cytomegalovirus. The authors confirmed in vitro that three CMV-associated chains were specific for CMV antigens. Among TCR sequences, most were rare, though some public TCRs appeared in many donors.

CDR3 length: 18 amino acids. Germline CDR1 LGHNA, CDR2 YNFKEQ. V dropped 3 bases and J dropped 0; count of bases not matched to a gene: 13. Some clones are missing from TCRdb's copy, which holds only in-frame ones; the method was immunoSEQ multiplex PCR. The data contain 100,000 to 150,000 clones, approximately 95% of them singletons. Donors came from a validation cohort of 95 to 150 subjects, distinct from the first 666-subject cohort. Comment on this clone: Antigen specificity is unknown.

This chain links TRBV4-2 with TRBJ1-1; 7 bases fit TRBD1. What was sequenced was PBMCs. The receptor's source is a young man in good health and CMV-seronegative. CDR3 coding DNA: TGTGCCAGCAGCCATCCTCCGGGACAGACCGAAATGAACACTGAAGCTTTCTTT. Translating it yields CASSHPPGQTEMNTEAFF.